The 30 T cell receptor beta chains below come from one sample, sequenced in a study of T cell responses to AZD1222 COVID-19 vaccine. TCRdb keeps only in-frame clones here, not all; method: immunoSEQ multiplex PCR. The sample includes roughly 24,000 clones, 88% of them seen just once. Material: peripheral blood, obtained 28 days after the second AZD1222 dose. The receptors were sampled from an adult who received the AZD1222 COVID-19 vaccine.

This rearrangement joins TRBV9 to TRBJ2-2, with D possibly being TRBD1 or TRBD2 (5 bases each). The germline CDR1 and CDR2 sequences are SGDLS and YYNGEE. The V gene lost 2 bases and the J gene lost 0 bases, with 14 bases spanning the gap. There are 17 residues in the CDR3. CDR3 sequence reads: CASSVEAWGSNTGELFF. CDR3 bases: TGTGCCAGCAGCGTCGAGGCTTGGGGGTCGAACACCGGGGAGCTGTTTTTT.

The rearrangement joins TRBV2 to TRBJ2-2; D is perhaps TRBD1 (6 bases). The V and J ends lost 6 bases and 15 bases respectively, with 23 bases between them. This CDR3 has 14 residues. CDR1 is SNHLY and CDR2 is FYNNEI in the germline V gene. The CDR3 spells CASSRDKDPNLMFF. In DNA form, the CDR3 reads TGTGCCAGCAGCCGGGACAAGGATCCCAATTTGATGTTTTTT.

This rearrangement joins TRBV5-1 to TRBJ2-1, with TRBD2 matching 8 bases. Losses at the gene ends were 4 bases for V and 1 base for J; bases not matched to a gene: 7. Germline values: CDR1 SGHRS, CDR2 YFSETQ. The CDR3 is 16 amino acids. CDR3 residues: CASSPRAGGSYNEQFF. In nucleotides, the CDR3 is TGCGCCAGCAGCCCTCGCGCGGGGGGTTCCTACAATGAGCAGTTCTTC.

The CDR3 spells CASSPHGAIGGTF. The DNA for the CDR3 is TGTGCCAGCAGCCCTCATGGCGCTATAGGGGGCACCTTC. The rearrangement uses TRBV7-2 and TRBJ1-2, with D possibly being TRBD1 (6 bases). The CDR3 contains 13 residues. Germline CDR1 and CDR2: SGHTA and FQGNSA. Trimming pared 5 bases from V and 13 bases from J, leaving 20 bases between.

J is TRBJ2-1 and V is TRBV4-3; 9 bases fit TRBD1. The V segment lost 3 bases and the J segment 7 bases; nucleotides outside the gene matches: 4. Germline V gives CDR1 LGHNA, CDR2 YSLEER. The CDR3 extends over 14 amino acids. In nucleotides, the CDR3 is TGCGCCAGCAGCCAGGAGACAGGGGGGAATGAGCAGTTCTTC. Translating gives CASSQETGGNEQFF.

This clone was recorded once. The gene calls are TRBV19 and TRBJ1-2; 8 bases align to TRBD1. CDR1 and CDR2 from the germline V gene are LNHDA and SQIVND (reference sequence). There are 13 residues in the CDR3. After removal of 5 bases from V and 7 bases from J, the junction contained 6 bases not matched to a gene. CDR3: CASSAQGARGYTF. CDR3 sequence (DNA): TGTGCCAGTAGTGCCCAGGGGGCGCGTGGCTACACCTTC.

V is TRBV5-4 and J is TRBJ1-4; tentative D call: TRBD1 (6 bases). The germline gives CDR1 SGHNT, CDR2 YYREEE (reference sequence). V lost 4 bases and J lost 0, with 10 bases in between. This CDR3 region has 15 residues. The CDR3 DNA reads as TGTGCCAGCAGCCCGGACAGCGCAACTAATGAAAAACTGTTTTTT. It specifies CASSPDSATNEKLFF.

The rearrangement uses TRBV7-9 and TRBJ2-1, with D unresolved. With 1 base removed from V and 9 bases from J, the gap between germline ends came to 13 bases. The V gene's germline CDR1 is SEHNR and CDR2 FQNEAQ (reference sequence). The CDR3 has 14 amino acids. CDR3 residues: CASSLELGVREQFF. The CDR3 coding sequence is TGTGCCAGCAGCTTAGAACTTGGGGTCCGTGAGCAGTTCTTC.

The chain couples TRBV18 to TRBJ1-1, with TRBD1 as a possible D gene (5 bases). V was trimmed by 0 bases and J by 0 bases, leaving 8 bases between them. Germline V gene data show CDR1 as KGHSH and CDR2 as LQKENI. CDR3 size: 15 residues. CDR3 region: CASSPPGGMNTEAFF. DNA of the CDR3: TGTGCCAGCTCACCACCTGGGGGGATGAACACTGAAGCTTTCTTT.

This chain links TRBV5-1 with TRBJ2-7, with a tentative D call TRBD2 (5 bases). The CDR3 covers 12 residues. CDR1 is SGHRS and CDR2 is YFSETQ in the germline V gene. V lost 6 bases and J lost 3, with 10 bases in between. Written as DNA, the CDR3 is TGCGCCAGCAATAGCGCCGACTACGAGCAGTACTTC. Its protein product is CASNSADYEQYF.

The J gene is TRBJ2-5, the V gene TRBV4-3; TRBD1 might be the D (6 bases). V lost 1 base to trimming and J lost 8 bases, with 17 bases between them. The CDR3 covers 15 residues. Germline V gene data show CDR1 as LGHNA and CDR2 as YSLEER. This CDR3 is CASSQGSTGRYTQYF. The CDR3 DNA follows: TGCGCCAGCAGCCAAGGCTCTACAGGGCGGTACACCCAGTACTTC.

This rearrangement joins TRBV28 to TRBJ2-7; D unresolved. CDR1 MDHEN and CDR2 SYDVKM come from the germline V gene. The CDR3 consists of 13 residues. V was clipped by 5 bases and J by 5 bases, with 13 bases between them. This chain's CDR3 is CASSALPDHEQYF. CDR3 sequence (DNA): TGTGCCAGCAGTGCACTCCCTGACCACGAGCAGTACTTC.

The genes are TRBV18 and TRBJ2-7; D is possibly TRBD2 (5 bases). V was shortened by 0 bases and J by 6 bases, with 15 bases between the two germline ends. CDR1 and CDR2 from the germline V gene are KGHSH and LQKENI. The CDR3 runs to 15 residues. CDR3 residues: CASSPPGDLAFEQYF. The CDR3, as DNA: TGTGCCAGCTCACCACCCGGGGATCTTGCCTTCGAGCAGTACTTC.

The rearrangement links TRBV7-9 to TRBJ1-1, with D unclear. In germline, CDR1 is SEHNR, CDR2 FQNEAQ (reference sequence). Trimming took 4 bases from V and 0 from J, leaving 12 bases between them. The CDR3 consists of 15 residues. The CDR3 DNA reads TGTGCCAGCAGCTGGGCCGGGTCCATGAACACTGAAGCTTTCTTT. Its protein is CASSWAGSMNTEAFF.

J is TRBJ1-2 and V is TRBV10-1, with 7 bases matching TRBD1. Germline assignment: CDR1 WNHNN and CDR2 SYGVQD (reference sequence). The V and J ends lost 6 bases and 7 bases, in that order; junction bases with no gene match: 8. The CDR3 extends over 13 amino acids. The CDR3 nucleotides are TGCGCCAGCAGCCCCGGGACAGCGGGTGGCTACACCTTC. It specifies CASSPGTAGGYTF.

The J gene is TRBJ1-5, the V gene TRBV24-1, with D tentatively TRBD1 (5 bases). The V end lost 3 bases, the J end lost 5 bases, and 10 bases lay between the germline ends. The CDR3 runs 14 residues. Germline V gene lookup returns CDR1 KGHDR and CDR2 SFDVKD. The CDR3 bases are TGTGCCACCAGTGATCCAGGGACGGATCAGCCCCAGCATTTT. Translated, it gives CATSDPGTDQPQHF.

Regarding this clone: The junction differs from germline at one of its ends, possibly a read error. The chain is built from TRBV10-2 and TRBJ2-7, with D perhaps TRBD1 (5 bases). The CDR3 consists of 12 residues. CDR1 and CDR2 (germline): WSHSY, SAAADI. CDR3 loop: CASSEDSYVQYF. The CDR3 nucleotides read TGCGCCAGCAGTGAGGACAGCTACGTGCAGTACTTC.

The V and J genes are TRBV4-1 and TRBJ2-3, with 9 bases lining up with TRBD1. V dropped 2 bases and J dropped 5; count of bases not matched to a gene: 8. This CDR3 contains 16 residues. In germline, CDR1 is MGHRA, CDR2 YSYEKL. Written as DNA, the CDR3 is TGCGCCAGCAGCCAAAGGACAGGGGCCCTTGGAGATACGCAGTATTTT. This translates into CASSQRTGALGDTQYF.

V usage is TRBV19 and J usage is TRBJ1-4; D remains unclear. Deletions cut 6 bases from V and 0 bases from J, with 14 bases between. From germline, CDR1 is LNHDA and CDR2 SQIVND (reference sequence). The CDR3 extends over 16 amino acids. CDR3 DNA sequence: TGTGCCAGTAGCCCATATCCGGCCGCAACTAATGAAAAACTGTTTTTT. Its protein product is CASSPYPAATNEKLFF.

This chain joins TRBV27 and TRBJ2-3; D gene unclear. The V gene lost 5 bases and the J gene lost 11 bases, with 11 bases spanning the gap. This CDR3 is 11 amino acids long. Germline V gene sequence: CDR1 MNHEY, CDR2 SMNVEV (reference sequence). The CDR3 loop is CASSDRRGQYF. The CDR3 DNA sequence: TGTGCCAGCAGTGACCGACGAGGGCAGTATTTT.

The genes are TRBV7-9 and TRBJ1-6; no clear D gene. V lost 5 bases and J 7 bases, leaving 9 bases between the germline ends. In germline, CDR1 is SEHNR, CDR2 FQNEAQ (reference sequence). The CDR3 contains 13 residues. CDR3 protein: CASSPGVNSPLHF. The DNA for the CDR3 is TGTGCCAGCAGCCCCGGGGTCAATTCACCCCTCCACTTT.

This rearrangement joins TRBV28 to TRBJ2-7, with D uncertain. V lost 6 bases and J 7 bases, leaving 10 bases between the germline ends. CDR1 and CDR2 from the germline V gene are MDHEN and SYDVKM. The CDR3 contains 11 residues. The CDR3 DNA is TGTGCCAGCAGCCTGTGGGGTGAGCAGTACTTC. Translation gives CASSLWGEQYF.

The rearrangement joins TRBV24-1 to TRBJ1-1; D unclear. V dropped 3 bases and J dropped 1 base, with 11 bases sitting between them. The CDR3 covers 15 residues. Germline assignment: CDR1 KGHDR and CDR2 SFDVKD. As DNA, the CDR3 is TGTGCCACCAGTGATCCTGGGATGGGGAACACTGAAGCTTTCTTT. It specifies CATSDPGMGNTEAFF.

The rearrangement joins TRBV28 to TRBJ1-5, with a weak D call TRBD1 (5 bases). Trimming shortened V by 7 bases and J by 1 base, and 17 bases separated the two germline ends. Germline CDR1 is MDHEN and CDR2 is SYDVKM. This CDR3 comprises 16 residues. Written as DNA, the CDR3 is TGTGCCAGCACCAACTCGATGGACACCAGCAATCAGCCCCAGCATTTT. Protein product: CASTNSMDTSNQPQHF.

V usage is TRBV4-1 and J usage is TRBJ2-2; the D call may be TRBD1 or TRBD2 (5 bases each). Germline lookup yields CDR1 MGHRA and CDR2 YSYEKL. With 3 bases removed from V and 1 base from J, the gap between germline ends came to 27 bases. This CDR3 is 21 amino acids long. CDR3 DNA sequence: TGCGCCAGCAGCCAGCCGCCCGGGGCCGGGGCTCCTTATGGGAACACCGGGGAGCTGTTTTTT. This codes for CASSQPPGAGAPYGNTGELFF.

The J gene is TRBJ2-3, the V gene TRBV19; tentatively, D is TRBD2 (6 bases). The germline V gene has CDR1 LNHDA and CDR2 SQIVND (reference sequence). Trimming cost V 5 bases and J 11 bases, with 17 bases left between them. CDR3 length equals 13 residues. The CDR3 reads CASSDIAGGGQYF. CDR3 in DNA: TGTGCCAGTAGTGATATAGCCGGGGGAGGGCAGTATTTT. The full variable domain, rest sourced from reference TRBV19 and TRBJ2-3, is DGGITQSPKYLFRKEGQNVTLSCEQNLNHDAMYWYRQDPGQGLRLIYYSQIVNDFQKGDIAEGYSVSREKKESFPLTVTSAQKNPTAFYLCASSDIAGGGQYFGPGTRLTVL.

The chain combines TRBV5-8 with TRBJ2-2, with D possibly being TRBD2 (6 bases). This CDR3 contains 13 residues. V was shortened by 2 bases and J by 4 bases, with 6 bases between the two germline ends. Germline CDR1 reads SGHTS; CDR2 reads YDEGEE. The CDR3 is CASSLAGTGELFF. CDR3 nucleotides: TGTGCCAGCAGCTTAGCGGGCACCGGGGAGCTGTTTTTT. The full variable domain, completed using reference TRBV5-8 and TRBJ2-2, is EAGVTQSPTHLIKTRGQQATLRCSPISGHTSVYWYQQALGLGLQFLLWYDEGEERNRGNFPPRFSGRQFPNYSSELNVNALELEDSALYLCASSLAGTGELFFGEGSRLTVL.

The chain employs TRBV6-4 and TRBJ1-6; 7 nucleotides agree with TRBD1. V dropped 10 bases and J dropped 0; count of bases not matched to a gene: 18. The CDR3 consists of 19 residues. Germline V lookup: CDR1 MRHNA, CDR2 SNTAGT. CDR3 nucleotide sequence: TGTGCCACCAATGGAAAACAGGGGATTTCGGGCTCCTATAATTCACCCCTCCACTTT. It yields the protein CATNGKQGISGSYNSPLHF.

This chain uses TRBV5-5 with TRBJ2-2, with D perhaps matching TRBD1 or TRBD2 (6 bases each). The germline CDR1 and CDR2 sequences are SGHKS and YYEKEE (reference sequence). This CDR3 is 16 amino acids long. V lost 6 bases to trimming and J lost 4 bases, with 19 bases between them. CDR3: CASKRGPGGSTGELFF. CDR3 in DNA: TGTGCCAGCAAACGGGGGCCGGGTGGGAGCACCGGGGAGCTGTTTTTT.

CDR3: CASSYGTGDGSPLHF. In nucleotides, the CDR3 is TGTGCCAGCAGTTACGGGACAGGGGACGGTTCACCCCTCCACTTT. V is TRBV6-2 or TRBV6-3 and J is TRBJ1-6; 10 nucleotides align to TRBD1. This CDR3 spans 15 amino acids. Germline V gene data show CDR1 as MNHEY and CDR2 as SVGEGT. V gave up 2 bases and J gave up 9 bases; unmatched junction bases: 4.